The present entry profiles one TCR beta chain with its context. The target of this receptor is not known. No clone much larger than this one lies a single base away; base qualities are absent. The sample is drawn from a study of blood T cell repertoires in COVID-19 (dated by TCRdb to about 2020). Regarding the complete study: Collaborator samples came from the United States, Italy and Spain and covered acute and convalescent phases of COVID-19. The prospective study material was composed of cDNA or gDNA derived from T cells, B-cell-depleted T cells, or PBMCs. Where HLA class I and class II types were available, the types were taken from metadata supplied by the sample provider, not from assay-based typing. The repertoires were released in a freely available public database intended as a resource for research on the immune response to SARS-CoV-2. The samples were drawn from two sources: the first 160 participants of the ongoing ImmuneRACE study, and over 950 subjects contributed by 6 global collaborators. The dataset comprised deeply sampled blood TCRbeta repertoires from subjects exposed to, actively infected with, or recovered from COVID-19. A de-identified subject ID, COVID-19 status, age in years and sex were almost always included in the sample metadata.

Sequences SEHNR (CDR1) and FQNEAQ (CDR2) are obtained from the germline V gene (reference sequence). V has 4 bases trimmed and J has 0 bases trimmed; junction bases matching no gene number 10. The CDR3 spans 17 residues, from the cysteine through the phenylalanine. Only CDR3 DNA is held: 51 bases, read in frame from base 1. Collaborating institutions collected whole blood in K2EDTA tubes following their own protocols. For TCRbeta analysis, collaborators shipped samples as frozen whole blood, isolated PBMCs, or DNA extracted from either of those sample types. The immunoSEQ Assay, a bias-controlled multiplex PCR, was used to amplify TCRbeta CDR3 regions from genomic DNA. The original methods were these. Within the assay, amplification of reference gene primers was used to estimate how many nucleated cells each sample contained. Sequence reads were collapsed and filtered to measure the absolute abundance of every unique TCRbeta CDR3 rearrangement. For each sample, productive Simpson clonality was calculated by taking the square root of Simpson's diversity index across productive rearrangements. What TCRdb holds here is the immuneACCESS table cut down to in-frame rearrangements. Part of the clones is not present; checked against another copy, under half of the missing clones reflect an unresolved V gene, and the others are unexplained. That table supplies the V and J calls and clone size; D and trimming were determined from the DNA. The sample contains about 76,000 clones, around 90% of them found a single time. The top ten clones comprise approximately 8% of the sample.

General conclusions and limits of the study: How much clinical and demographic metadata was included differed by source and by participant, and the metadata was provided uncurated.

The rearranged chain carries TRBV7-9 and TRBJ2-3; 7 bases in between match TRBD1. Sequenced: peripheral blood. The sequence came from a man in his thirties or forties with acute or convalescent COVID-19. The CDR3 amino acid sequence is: CASSSIHRGESTDTQYF. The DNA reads TGTGCCAGCAGCTCTATTCACAGGGGCGAGAGCACAGATACGCAGTATTTT.